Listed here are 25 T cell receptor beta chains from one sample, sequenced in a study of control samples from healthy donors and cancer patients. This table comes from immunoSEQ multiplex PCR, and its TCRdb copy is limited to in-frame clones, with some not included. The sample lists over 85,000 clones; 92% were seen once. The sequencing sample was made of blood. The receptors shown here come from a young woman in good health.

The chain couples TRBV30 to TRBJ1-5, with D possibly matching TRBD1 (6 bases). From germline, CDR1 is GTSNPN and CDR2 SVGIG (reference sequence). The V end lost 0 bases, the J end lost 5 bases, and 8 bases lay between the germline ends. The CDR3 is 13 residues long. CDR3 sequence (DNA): TGTGCCTGGAGTGTACAGGGTGATCAGCCCCAGCATTTT. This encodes CAWSVQGDQPQHF.

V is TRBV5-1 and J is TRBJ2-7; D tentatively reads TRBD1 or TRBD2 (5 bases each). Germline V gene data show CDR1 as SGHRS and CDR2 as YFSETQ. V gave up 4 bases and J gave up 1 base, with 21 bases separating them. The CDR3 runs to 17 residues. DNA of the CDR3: TGCGCCAGCAGCCCAGGGCTGGAAGGGAGTAGGTCCTACGAGCAGTACTTC. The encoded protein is CASSPGLEGSRSYEQYF.

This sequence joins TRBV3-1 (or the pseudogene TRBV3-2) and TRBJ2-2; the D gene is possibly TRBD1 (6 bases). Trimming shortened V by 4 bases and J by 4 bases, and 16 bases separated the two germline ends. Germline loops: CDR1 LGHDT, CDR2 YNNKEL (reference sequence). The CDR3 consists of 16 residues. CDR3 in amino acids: CASSPPSGRGTGELFF. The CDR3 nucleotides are TGTGCCAGCAGCCCCCCAAGTGGCAGGGGCACCGGGGAGCTGTTTTTT.

The CDR3 nucleotides are TGCGCCAGCAGCCAATCCGGGACAGTGAACACTGAAGCTTTCTTT. Amino acids: CASSQSGTVNTEAFF. V is TRBV4-1 and J is TRBJ1-1; TRBD1 matches at 7 bases. The germline CDR1 and CDR2 sequences are MGHRA and YSYEKL. The length of the CDR3 is 15 residues. The V and J ends lost 2 bases and 0 bases, in that order; junction bases with no gene match: 3.

In nucleotides, the CDR3 is TGTGCCACCAGCACGGCTAATCAGCCCCAGCATTTT. Translated: CATSTANQPQHF. This rearrangement joins TRBV15 to TRBJ1-5; D unresolved. The CDR3 consists of 12 residues. V was trimmed by 4 bases and J by 4 bases, leaving 5 bases between them. CDR1 is LNHNV and CDR2 is YYDKDF in the germline V gene (reference sequence).

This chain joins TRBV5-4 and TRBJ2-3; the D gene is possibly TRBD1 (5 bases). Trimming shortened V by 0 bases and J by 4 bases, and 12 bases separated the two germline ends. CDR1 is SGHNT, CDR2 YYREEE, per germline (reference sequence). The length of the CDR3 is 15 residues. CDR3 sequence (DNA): TGTGCCAGCAGCTTGGGGACCGCGACAGCAGATACGCAGTATTTT. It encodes CASSLGTATADTQYF. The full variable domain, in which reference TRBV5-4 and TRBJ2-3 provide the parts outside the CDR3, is ETGVTQSPTHLIKTRGQQVTLRCSSQSGHNTVSWYQQALGQGPQFIFQYYREEENGRGNFPPRFSGLQFPNYSSELNVNALELDDSALYLCASSLGTATADTQYFGPGTRLTVL.

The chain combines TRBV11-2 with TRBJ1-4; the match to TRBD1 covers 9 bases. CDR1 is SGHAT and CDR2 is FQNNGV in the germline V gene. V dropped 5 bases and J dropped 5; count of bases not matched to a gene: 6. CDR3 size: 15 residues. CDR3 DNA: TGTGCCAGCAGCCGCCCGGGACAGGGAAATGAAAAACTGTTTTTT. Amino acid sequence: CASSRPGQGNEKLFF.

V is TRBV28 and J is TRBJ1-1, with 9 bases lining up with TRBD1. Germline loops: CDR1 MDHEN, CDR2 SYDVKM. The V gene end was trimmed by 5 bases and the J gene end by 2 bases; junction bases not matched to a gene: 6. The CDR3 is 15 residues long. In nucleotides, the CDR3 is TGTGCCAGCAGTCTACTACAGGGGGCAAACACTGAAGCTTTCTTT. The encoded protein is CASSLLQGANTEAFF.

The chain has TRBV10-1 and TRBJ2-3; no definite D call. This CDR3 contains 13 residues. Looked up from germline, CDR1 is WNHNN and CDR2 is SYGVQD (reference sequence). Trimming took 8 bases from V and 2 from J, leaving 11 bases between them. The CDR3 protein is CASALKLTDTQYF. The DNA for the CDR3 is TGCGCCAGCGCGCTAAAACTCACAGATACGCAGTATTTT.

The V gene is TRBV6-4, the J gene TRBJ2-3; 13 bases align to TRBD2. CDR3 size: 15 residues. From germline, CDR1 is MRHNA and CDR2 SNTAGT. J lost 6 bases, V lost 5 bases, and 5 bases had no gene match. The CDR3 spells CASSSTSGGADTQYF. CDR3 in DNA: TGTGCCAGCAGTTCTACTAGCGGGGGGGCCGATACGCAGTATTTT.

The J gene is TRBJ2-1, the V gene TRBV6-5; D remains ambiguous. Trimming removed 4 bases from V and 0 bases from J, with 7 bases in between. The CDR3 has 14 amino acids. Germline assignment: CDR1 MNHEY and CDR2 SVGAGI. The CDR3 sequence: CASSSALSYNEQFF. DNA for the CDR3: TGTGCCAGCAGTTCAGCTCTCTCCTACAATGAGCAGTTCTTC.

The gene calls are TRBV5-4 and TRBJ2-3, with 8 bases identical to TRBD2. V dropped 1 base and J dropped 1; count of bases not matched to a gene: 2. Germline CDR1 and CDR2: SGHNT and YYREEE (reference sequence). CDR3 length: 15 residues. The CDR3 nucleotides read TGTGCCAGCAGCTTGCCAGCGGGGGGCACAGATACGCAGTATTTT. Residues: CASSLPAGGTDTQYF.

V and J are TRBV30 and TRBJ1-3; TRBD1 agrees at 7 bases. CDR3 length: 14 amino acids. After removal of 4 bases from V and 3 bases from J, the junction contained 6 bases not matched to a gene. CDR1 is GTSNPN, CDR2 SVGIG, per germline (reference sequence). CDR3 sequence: CAWKGRGFGNTIYF. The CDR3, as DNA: TGTGCCTGGAAGGGCAGGGGGTTTGGAAACACCATATATTTT.

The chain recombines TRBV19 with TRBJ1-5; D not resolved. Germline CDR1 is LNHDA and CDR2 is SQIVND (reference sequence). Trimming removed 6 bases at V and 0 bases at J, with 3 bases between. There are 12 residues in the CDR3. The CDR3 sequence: CASRYSNQPQHF. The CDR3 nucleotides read TGTGCCAGTAGGTATAGCAATCAGCCCCAGCATTTT.

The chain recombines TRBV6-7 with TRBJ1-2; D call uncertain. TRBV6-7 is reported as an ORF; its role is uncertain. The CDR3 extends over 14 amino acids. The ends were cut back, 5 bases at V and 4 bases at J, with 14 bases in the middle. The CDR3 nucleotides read TGTGCCAGCAGTCTTCAGAGGAACCCCTATGGCTACACCTTC. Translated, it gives CASSLQRNPYGYTF.

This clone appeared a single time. The CDR3 nucleotides are TGTGCCAGCAGTCTCGAGGGGGAAACCGGGGAGCTGTTTTTT. It codes for CASSLEGETGELFF. This chain uses TRBV6-4 with TRBJ2-2; the D gene is possibly TRBD1 (6 bases). CDR3 size: 14 residues. The germline gives CDR1 MRHNA, CDR2 SNTAGT. V was shortened by 5 bases and J by 5 bases, with 12 bases between the two germline ends.

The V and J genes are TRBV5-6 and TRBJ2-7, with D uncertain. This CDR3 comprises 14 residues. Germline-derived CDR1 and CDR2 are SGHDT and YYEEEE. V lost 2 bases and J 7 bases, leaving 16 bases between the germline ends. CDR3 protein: CASSFQGNPWEQYF. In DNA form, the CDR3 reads TGTGCCAGCAGCTTTCAAGGGAACCCTTGGGAGCAGTACTTC.

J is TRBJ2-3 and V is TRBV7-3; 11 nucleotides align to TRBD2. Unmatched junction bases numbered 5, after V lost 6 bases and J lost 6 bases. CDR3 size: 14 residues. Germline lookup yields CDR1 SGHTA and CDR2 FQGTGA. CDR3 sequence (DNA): TGTGCCAGCAGTTTAGCGGGAGGGATCGATACGCAGTATTTT. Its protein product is CASSLAGGIDTQYF.

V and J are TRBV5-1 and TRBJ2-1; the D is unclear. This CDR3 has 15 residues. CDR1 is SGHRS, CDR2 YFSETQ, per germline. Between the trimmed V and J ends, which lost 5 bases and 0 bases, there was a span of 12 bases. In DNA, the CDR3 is TGCGCCAGCAGAGTTTCCGGCAGCTCCTACAATGAGCAGTTCTTC. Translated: CASRVSGSSYNEQFF.

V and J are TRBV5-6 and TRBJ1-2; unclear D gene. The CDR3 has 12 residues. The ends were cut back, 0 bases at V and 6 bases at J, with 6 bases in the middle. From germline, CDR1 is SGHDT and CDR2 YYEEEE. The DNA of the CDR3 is TGTGCCAGCAGCTTGGTAGGTGATGGCTACACCTTC. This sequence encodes CASSLVGDGYTF.

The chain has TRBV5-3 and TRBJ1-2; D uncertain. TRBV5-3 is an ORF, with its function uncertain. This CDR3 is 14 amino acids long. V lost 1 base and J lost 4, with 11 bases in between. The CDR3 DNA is TGTGCCAGAAGCTTGACCCCCCGGGGCTATGGCTACACCTTC. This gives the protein CARSLTPRGYGYTF.

The CDR3 coding sequence is TGTGCCCGGGGGGGCGAGTCTGGGGCCAACGTCCTGACTTTC. It encodes CARGGESGANVLTF. This chain connects TRBV30 to TRBJ2-6, with 8 bases matching TRBD2. After removal of 8 bases from V and 1 base from J, the junction contained 4 bases not matched to a gene. The CDR3 is 14 residues long. Germline loops: CDR1 GTSNPN, CDR2 SVGIG (reference sequence).

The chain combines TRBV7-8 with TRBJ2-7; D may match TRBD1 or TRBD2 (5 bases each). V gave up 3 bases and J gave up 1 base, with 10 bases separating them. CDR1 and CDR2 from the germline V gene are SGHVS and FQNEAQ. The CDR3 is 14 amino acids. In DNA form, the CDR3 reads TGTGCCAGCAGCTTGGGGGTTATTTCCTACGAGCAGTACTTC. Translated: CASSLGVISYEQYF.

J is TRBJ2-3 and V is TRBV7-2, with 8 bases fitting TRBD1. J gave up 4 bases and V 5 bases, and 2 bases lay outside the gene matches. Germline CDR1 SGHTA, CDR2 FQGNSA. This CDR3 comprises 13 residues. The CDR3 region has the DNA TGTGCCAGCAGCCAGACAGGGGCAGATACGCAGTATTTT. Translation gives CASSQTGADTQYF.

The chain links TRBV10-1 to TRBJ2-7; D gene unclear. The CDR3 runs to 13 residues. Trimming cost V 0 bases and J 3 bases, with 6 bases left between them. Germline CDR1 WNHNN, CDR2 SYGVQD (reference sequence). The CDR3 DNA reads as TGCGCCAGCAGTGAGTCGTACGGCTACGAGCAGTACTTC. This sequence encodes CASSESYGYEQYF.